These 9 T cell receptor delta chains were sequenced from one sample in a study of human gamma delta and Vdelta1 T cells. The antigens for these receptors are not known. TCRdb re-called clones from the PCR reads via CATT. This table holds some 13,000 delta-chain clones, about half found once. Sequencing input: Vdelta1 gamma-delta T cells from blood grown in culture (DOT cells). These receptor sequences come from a human donor in good health.

This chain joins TRDV1 and TRDJ1, with TRDD3 matching over 10 bases. CDR3 length: 16 residues. The J segment lost 7 bases and the V segment lost 4 bases, leaving 12 bases of the junction unmatched. Germline V gene data show CDR1 as TSWWSYY and CDR2 as QGS. The DNA of the CDR3 is TGTGCTCTTGGGGCTCGGGGGATACGCGCGTTGGGTAAACTCATCTTT. It specifies CALGARGIRALGKLIF.

The chain uses TRDV1 and TRDJ1, with 10 positions matching TRDD3. The CDR3 runs 19 residues. Germline V gives CDR1 TSWWSYY, CDR2 QGS. The ends lost 2 bases at V and 1 base at J; junction bases unmatched: 13. CDR3: CALGESRLWGILRTDKLIF. The CDR3 DNA is TGTGCTCTTGGGGAAAGCCGTCTATGGGGGATACTACGCACCGATAAACTCATCTTT.

The chain is built from TRDV1 and TRDJ1, with D possibly matching TRDD2 (5 bases). V gave up 0 bases and J gave up 0 bases, with 29 bases separating them. The germline V gene has CDR1 TSWWSYY and CDR2 QGS. This CDR3 comprises 22 residues. The CDR3 region has the DNA TGTGCTCTTGGGGAACTAGTAACTGATGACGGAATTCCTCTGATGTACACCGATAAACTCATCTTT. Protein: CALGELVTDDGIPLMYTDKLIF.

This clone showed up just a few times. Within the sample, other DNA sequences also encode this same CDR3. The chain links TRDV1 to TRDJ1, with D maybe TRDD3 (5 bases). The CDR3 totals 21 residues. Germline CDR1 reads TSWWSYY; CDR2 reads QGS. The V end was cut by 3 bases, the J end by 0 bases, with 29 bases between. CDR3 nucleotide sequence: TGTGCTCTTGGGGACCCCGGCGCCCGGAGGAAACGAAGGGATTACACCGATAAACTCATCTTT. Its protein product is CALGDPGARRKRRDYTDKLIF.

The V call is TRDV1, the J call TRDJ1; D possibly corresponds to TRDD3 (6 bases). Trimming removed 0 bases at V and 0 bases at J, with 14 bases between. The CDR3 runs to 17 residues. Germline V CDR1 and CDR2: TSWWSYY, QGS. The CDR3 nucleotides read TGTGCTCTTGGGGAACTGCCCTATGGGGGCTACACCGATAAACTCATCTTT. It specifies CALGELPYGGYTDKLIF.

The chain couples TRDV1 to TRDJ1, with TRDD3 as a possible D gene (5 bases). Germline assignment: CDR1 TSWWSYY and CDR2 QGS. The CDR3 length is 13 residues. V lost 2 bases to trimming and J lost 11 bases, with 15 bases between them. In nucleotides, the CDR3 is TGTGCTCTTGGGGAAGGGCCTCGGGGACGGCTCATCTTT. Amino acid sequence: CALGEGPRGRLIF.

The table lists this clone with a few counts. The J gene is TRDJ4, the V gene TRDV1, with D possibly called TRDD2 or TRDD3 (6 bases each). This CDR3 is built from 24 residues. The ends were cut back, 3 bases at V and 0 bases at J, with 41 bases in the middle. Germline assignment: CDR1 TSWWSYY and CDR2 QGS. Here the CDR3 DNA reads TGTGCTCTTGGGGACCCCGGCCTTCCCCCTATGTTTACTATCGGAAGGGATAAAGCCAGACCCCTGATCTTT. Encoded protein: CALGDPGLPPMFTIGRDKARPLIF.

This clone was found a few times. The V call is TRDV1, the J call TRDJ1; TRDD3 matches 8 bases. CDR3 length: 19 residues. V shed 3 bases, J shed 2 bases, and the junction held 17 bases outside the gene matches. Germline CDR1 TSWWSYY, CDR2 QGS. CDR3 nucleotides: TGTGCTCTTGGGGAGGCCCTTCCCCATCTGGGGGAGCCGACCGATAAACTCATCTTT. It encodes CALGEALPHLGEPTDKLIF.

The genes are TRDV1 and TRDJ1; TRDD3 aligns across 11 bases. This CDR3 has 20 residues. Germline CDR1 is TSWWSYY and CDR2 is QGS. V lost 6 bases, J lost 1 base, and 19 bases stayed unmatched. CDR3 residues: CALGSEWSQLGDMGTDKLIF. The CDR3 DNA is TGTGCTCTTGGAAGTGAATGGTCCCAACTGGGGGATATGGGCACCGATAAACTCATCTTT.